These 27 T cell receptor beta chains were sequenced from one sample in a study of low-dose radiotherapy and immunotherapy resistance in tumors. TRAV- and TRBV-specific primers primed first-strand cDNA, covering alpha and beta chains. With a V-primer adapter and a constant-region primer, TCRs were amplified for approximately 19 PCR cycles. TCRdb re-called the reads through MiXCR, storing one row per CDR3 protein. The sample has tens of thousands of distinct CDR3 sequences, more than 7.5% seen once. As for time point: before trial treatment. The starting material was PBMCs, obtained before treatment. These receptors originate from a male donor with prostate cancer.

This clonotype was picked up many times. V and J are TRBV29-1 and TRBJ2-5; 12 positions agree with TRBD1. V lost 7 bases to trimming and J lost 4 bases; unmatched junction nucleotides: 10. The CDR3 consists of 15 residues. The germline V gene has CDR1 SQVTM and CDR2 ANQGSEA. The CDR3 sequence: CSASPGQGAGETQYF. The DNA for the CDR3 is TGCAGCGCCTCACCGGGACAGGGGGCGGGAGAGACCCAGTACTTC.

At least ten counts were recorded for this clonotype. The J gene is TRBJ1-2, the V gene TRBV18, with D perhaps matching TRBD1 (6 bases). This CDR3 is 13 amino acids long. Germline CDR1 and CDR2: KGHSH and LQKENI. Trimming removed 6 bases at V and 8 bases at J, with 16 bases between. This CDR3 reads CASSPGAVLGYTF. The CDR3 region has the DNA TGTGCCAGCTCCCCGGGGGCCGTCCTCGGCTACACCTTC. The complete variable domain, with remaining parts taken from reference TRBV18 and TRBJ1-2, reads NAGVMQNPRHLVRRRGQEARLRCSPMKGHSHVYWYRQLPEEGLKFMVYLQKENIIDESGMPKERFSAEFPKEGPSILRIQQVVRGDSAAYFCASSPGAVLGYTFGSGTRLTVV.

This clonotype was observed at least ten times. The gene calls are TRBV6-2 or TRBV6-3 and TRBJ1-2, with TRBD1 matching 8 bases. CDR3 length: 14 amino acids. V was pared by 2 bases and J by 6 bases, with 5 bases of the junction left unmatched. CDR1 is MNHEY and CDR2 is SVGEGT in the germline V gene. In nucleotides, the CDR3 is TGTGCCAGCAGTTACGCCGGGACAGGCCATGGCTACACCTTC. Its protein product is CASSYAGTGHGYTF.

This clonotype was observed at least ten times. V usage is TRBV7-2 and J usage is TRBJ1-2; 7 nucleotides match TRBD1. The CDR3 is 14 amino acids. V was clipped by 4 bases and J by 11 bases; unmatched bases: 13. The V gene's germline CDR1 is SGHTA and CDR2 FQGNSA. The CDR3 DNA follows: TGTGCCAGCAGCTCAGGTCTTGCGGGACAGCTGTACACCTTC. It specifies CASSSGLAGQLYTF.

The table lists this clonotype with many counts. This chain links TRBV6-1 with TRBJ1-6; TRBD1 might be the D (5 bases). CDR1 and CDR2 from the germline V gene are MNHNS and SASEGT. This CDR3 region has 15 residues. Trimming took 0 bases from V and 4 from J, leaving 7 bases between them. CDR3 nucleotide sequence: TGTGCCAGCAGTGAAGCGGGGCCGTATAATTCACCCCTCCACTTT. This codes for CASSEAGPYNSPLHF.

This clonotype was recorded many times. The J gene is TRBJ2-3, the V gene TRBV3-1; no definite D call. Germline-derived CDR1 and CDR2 are LGHDT and YNNKEL (reference sequence). Trimming left V 7 bases short and J 6 bases short, with 11 bases between. This CDR3 spans 12 amino acids. This CDR3 is CASTDAGDTQYF. In DNA form, the CDR3 reads TGTGCCAGCACCGACGCCGGCGATACGCAGTATTTT.

Note on this clonotype: A much bigger clone sits one base away, suggesting this may be a read error. The V gene is TRBV5-3, the J gene TRBJ2-7; 8 nucleotides line up with TRBD2. TRBV5-3 falls under the ORF class, with uncertain function. With V trimmed by 8 bases and J by 7 bases, 17 bases remained unmatched. The CDR3 spans 15 residues. CDR3 DNA sequence: TGTGCCAGCAGTCATAGCGGGGCGTCCTACAATGAGCAGTACTTC. Translating gives CASSHSGASYNEQYF.

This clonotype was counted ten times or more. This chain connects TRBV27 to TRBJ2-1, with D perhaps TRBD2 (5 bases). Germline V gives CDR1 MNHEY, CDR2 SMNVEV (reference sequence). V was pared by 5 bases and J by 6 bases, with 11 bases between. The CDR3 runs to 13 residues. In DNA form, the CDR3 reads TGTGCCAGCAGTGCCGGGATTGGCAATGAGCAGTTCTTC. As protein: CASSAGIGNEQFF.

This clonotype was observed at least ten times. The V call is TRBV28, the J call TRBJ2-1; D ambiguous. Looked up from germline, CDR1 is MDHEN and CDR2 is SYDVKM. Trimming removed 4 bases from V and 12 bases from J, with 16 bases in between. CDR3 length: 13 amino acids. The CDR3: CASSSPADERQFF. The CDR3 DNA reads as TGTGCCAGCAGTTCCCCCGCTGACGAGAGGCAGTTCTTC.

There are many counts of this clonotype. The V and J genes are TRBV30 and TRBJ1-5; D might be TRBD1 (5 bases). Trimming took 0 bases from V and 2 from J, leaving 11 bases between them. Germline V CDR1 and CDR2: GTSNPN, SVGIG (reference sequence). The CDR3 contains 15 residues. CDR3 DNA: TGTGCCTGGAGTGTAATCGGGGCGGGCAATCAGCCCCAGCATTTT. This codes for CAWSVIGAGNQPQHF.

This clonotype was seen many times. The chain combines TRBV4-2 with TRBJ1-2; perhaps TRBD1 as D (5 bases). The CDR3 is made up of 15 amino acids. Trimming removed 1 base from V and 7 bases from J, with 16 bases in between. CDR1 and CDR2 (germline): LGHNA, YNFKEQ. The CDR3 here is CASSQGQGLGVGYTF. In DNA form, the CDR3 reads TGTGCCAGCAGCCAAGGTCAGGGCCTTGGTGTTGGCTACACCTTC.

As to this clonotype: This sequence may be a read error, since a much larger clone differs from it by one base. The genes are TRBV7-2 and TRBJ2-2; no clear D gene. Germline assignment: CDR1 SGHTA and CDR2 FQGNSA. CDR3 length equals 15 residues. CDR3 coding DNA: TGTGCCAGCAGCTTAGTAAGAGGAAACACCGCGGAGCTGTTTTTT. It encodes CASSLVRGNTAELFF.

This clonotype appeared many times. The chain has TRBV28 and TRBJ2-2; the match to TRBD1 covers 11 bases. The CDR3 is 16 amino acids. Germline CDR1 is MDHEN and CDR2 is SYDVKM. V lost 6 bases to trimming and J lost 4 bases; unmatched junction nucleotides: 7. The CDR3 DNA follows: TGTGCCAGCAGAACTCGGACAGGGGGCGGCACCGGGGAGCTGTTTTTT. Translated: CASRTRTGGGTGELFF.

This clonotype appeared many times. V and J are TRBV28 and TRBJ2-1, with 7 bases fitting TRBD2. With 3 bases clipped from V and 0 bases from J, the junction kept 8 bases outside the gene matches. The CDR3 has 17 residues. Germline values: CDR1 MDHEN, CDR2 SYDVKM. The CDR3 spells CASSLDPLASSYNEQFF. Written as DNA, the CDR3 is TGTGCCAGCAGTTTGGACCCACTAGCGAGCTCCTACAATGAGCAGTTCTTC.

This clonotype was recorded many times. V usage is TRBV7-9 and J usage is TRBJ2-1; TRBD2 might be the D (6 bases). The ends were cut back, 5 bases at V and 2 bases at J, with 13 bases in the middle. CDR1 is SEHNR, CDR2 FQNEAQ, per germline (reference sequence). CDR3 length equals 15 residues. The CDR3 loop is CASSDRDWTYNEQFF. The CDR3 DNA sequence: TGTGCCAGCAGCGACCGGGACTGGACCTACAATGAGCAGTTCTTC.

This clonotype appeared many times. The J gene is TRBJ2-1, the V gene TRBV5-1; 11 nucleotides line up with TRBD1. V trimming: 3 bases; J trimming: 7 bases; junction bases outside the gene matches: 6. Germline lookup yields CDR1 SGHRS and CDR2 YFSETQ. The CDR3 runs to 15 residues. The CDR3 loop reads CASSSLGQGANEQFF. The CDR3 bases are TGCGCCAGCAGCTCGCTCGGACAGGGGGCGAATGAGCAGTTCTTC. The entire variable domain, with the rest obtained from reference TRBV5-1 and TRBJ2-1, is as follows: KAGVTQTPRYLIKTRGQQVTLSCSPISGHRSVSWYQQTPGQGLQFLFEYFSETQRNKGNFPGRFSGRQFSNSRSEMNVSTLELGDSALYLCASSSLGQGANEQFFGPGTRLTVL.

In its sample, this clonotype was seen many times. The chain employs TRBV7-9 and TRBJ1-6, with a weak D call TRBD1 (5 bases). The CDR3 runs 14 residues. From germline, CDR1 is SEHNR and CDR2 FQNEAQ (reference sequence). V was trimmed by 5 bases and J by 6 bases, leaving 11 bases between them. CDR3 sequence reads: CASSRQQSNSPLHF. CDR3 coding DNA: TGTGCCAGCAGCCGACAGCAATCTAATTCACCCCTCCACTTT.

This clonotype was detected many times. This chain uses TRBV18 with TRBJ2-4, with TRBD1 matching 7 bases. This CDR3 region has 16 residues. The J segment lost 3 bases and the V segment lost 2 bases, leaving 7 bases of the junction unmatched. Looked up from germline, CDR1 is KGHSH and CDR2 is LQKENI. The CDR3 bases are TGTGCCAGCTCACCAATCCTCGGGACAGTCAAAAACATTCAGTACTTC. This translates into CASSPILGTVKNIQYF.

This clonotype was observed at least ten times. This chain connects TRBV20-1 to TRBJ1-3, with 9 positions matching TRBD1. The CDR3 contains 13 residues. Germline assignment: CDR1 DFQATT and CDR2 SNEGSKA (reference sequence). After removal of 5 bases from V and 3 bases from J, the junction contained 2 bases not matched to a gene. Here the CDR3 DNA reads TGCAGTGCTGGGGGACAGGGTGGAAACACCATATATTTT. It codes for CSAGGQGGNTIYF.

In its sample, this clonotype was seen many times. The J gene is TRBJ1-6, the V gene TRBV7-8, with 7 bases lining up with TRBD1. After removal of 5 bases from V and 7 bases from J, the junction contained 5 bases not matched to a gene. The germline CDR1 and CDR2 sequences are SGHVS and FQNEAQ. This CDR3 has 14 amino acids. This CDR3 is CASSHRDRNSPLHF. The CDR3 DNA is TGTGCCAGCAGCCACCGGGACAGAAATTCACCCCTCCACTTT.

This clonotype was seen many times. The genes are TRBV11-3 and TRBJ2-5, with TRBD1 matching 7 bases. Germline V gene sequence: CDR1 SGHNT, CDR2 YENEEA. The CDR3 is 13 amino acids. Germline trimming cut 5 bases from V and 1 base from J; bases unmatched to any gene: 1. CDR3 region: CASSQGVQETQYF. The CDR3 nucleotides are TGTGCCAGCAGCCAGGGGGTCCAAGAGACCCAGTACTTC.

This clonotype was picked up many times. This chain joins TRBV12-3 or TRBV12-4 and TRBJ2-3; no clear D. Trimming stripped 6 bases from V and 6 bases from J, with 10 bases between. The CDR3 loop spans 12 amino acids. The CDR3 coding sequence is TGTGCCAGCAGCCGGCCGAGGGATACGCAGTATTTT. This sequence encodes CASSRPRDTQYF.

This clonotype occurred many times. The chain recombines TRBV4-3 with TRBJ2-1, with 8 bases identical to TRBD2. Germline V gene sequence: CDR1 LGHNA, CDR2 YSLEER. The CDR3 extends over 16 amino acids. V trimming: 4 bases; J trimming: 3 bases; junction bases outside the gene matches: 8. In DNA, the CDR3 is TGCGCCAGCAGCCGGAGGGCGGGGGGAGGCTACAATGAGCAGTTCTTC. Translating it yields CASSRRAGGGYNEQFF.

This chain connects TRBV2 to TRBJ2-1, with 11 bases matching TRBD2. The V segment lost 4 bases and the J segment 6 bases; nucleotides outside the gene matches: 8. Germline lookup yields CDR1 SNHLY and CDR2 FYNNEI. The CDR3 totals 16 residues. In DNA, the CDR3 is TGTGCCAGCAGTGCCTCGGGACTAGCGGTTGGCAATGAGCAGTTCTTC. Amino acids: CASSASGLAVGNEQFF.

This clonotype was counted many times. CDR3 residues: CSASRGGGKETQYF. CDR3 nucleotide sequence: TGCAGTGCTTCAAGAGGGGGGGGGAAAGAGACCCAGTACTTC. This rearrangement joins TRBV20-1 to TRBJ2-5; D is possibly TRBD2 (7 bases). Germline CDR1 and CDR2: DFQATT and SNEGSKA (reference sequence). There are 14 residues in the CDR3. V dropped 5 bases and J dropped 3 bases, with 16 bases sitting between them.

This clonotype has more than one count but fewer than ten. This likely reflects a read error, since a far larger clone is one base away. The chain has TRBV28 and TRBJ2-7; 12 bases fit TRBD1. J was trimmed by 7 bases and V by 5 bases; bases with no gene match: 12. The V gene's germline CDR1 is MDHEN and CDR2 SYDVKM. The CDR3 runs to 16 residues. DNA for the CDR3: TGTGCCAGCAGTACCCCGGGACAGGGGGCCTACAATGAGCAGTACTTC. This encodes CASSTPGQGAYNEQYF.

This clonotype was seen ten or more times. The CDR3 here is CASSLDLTDTQYF. In DNA, the CDR3 is TGTGCCAGCAGCTTAGACCTAACAGATACGCAGTATTTT. The rearrangement links TRBV7-2 to TRBJ2-3, with D uncertain. Germline CDR1 reads SGHTA; CDR2 reads FQGNSA. This CDR3 is 13 amino acids long. V was pared by 1 base and J by 3 bases, with 5 bases between. Combining the CDR3 with reference TRBV7-2 and TRBJ2-3 gives the whole variable domain GAGVSQSPSNKVTEKGKDVELRCDPISGHTALYWYRQSLGQGLEFLIYFQGNSAPDKSGLPSDRFSAERTGGSVSTLTIQRTQQEDSAVYLCASSLDLTDTQYFGPGTRLTVL.